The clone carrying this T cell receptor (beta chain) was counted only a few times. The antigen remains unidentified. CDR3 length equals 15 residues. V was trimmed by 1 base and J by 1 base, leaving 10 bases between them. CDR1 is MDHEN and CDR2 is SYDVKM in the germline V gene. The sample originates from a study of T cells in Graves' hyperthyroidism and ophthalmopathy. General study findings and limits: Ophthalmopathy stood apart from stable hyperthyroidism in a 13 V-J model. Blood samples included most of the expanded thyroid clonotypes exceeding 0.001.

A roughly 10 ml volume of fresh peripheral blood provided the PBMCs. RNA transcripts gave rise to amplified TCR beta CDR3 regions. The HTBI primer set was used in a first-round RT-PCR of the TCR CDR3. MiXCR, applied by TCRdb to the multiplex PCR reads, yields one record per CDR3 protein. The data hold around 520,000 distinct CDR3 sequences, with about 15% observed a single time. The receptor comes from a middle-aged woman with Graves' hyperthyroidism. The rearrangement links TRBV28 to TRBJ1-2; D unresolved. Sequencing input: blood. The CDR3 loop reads CASSLLSAFNYGYTF. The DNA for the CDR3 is TGTGCCAGCAGTTTATTGTCGGCGTTTAACTATGGCTACACCTTC.